This entry features one T cell receptor beta chain sequence. The method was immunoSEQ multiplex PCR; TCRdb's version includes in-frame clones alone and lacks a portion of them. The table lists fewer than 350,000 clones, approximately 91% of them singletons. The data belong to a study of blood T cell repertoires in COVID-19. CDR1 and CDR2 from the germline V gene are LNHDA and SQIVND (reference sequence). CDR3 length equals 15 residues. The ends lost 7 bases at V and 1 base at J; junction bases unmatched: 4. The material sequenced was PBMCs or T cells enriched from blood (not recorded which). The receptor was isolated from a young woman who had been exposed to COVID-19. The chain uses TRBV19 and TRBJ1-6, with 7 bases matching TRBD1. CDR3 region: CASTQTGSYNSPLHF. In DNA, the CDR3 is TGTGCCAGTACCCAGACAGGGTCCTATAATTCACCCCTCCACTTT.